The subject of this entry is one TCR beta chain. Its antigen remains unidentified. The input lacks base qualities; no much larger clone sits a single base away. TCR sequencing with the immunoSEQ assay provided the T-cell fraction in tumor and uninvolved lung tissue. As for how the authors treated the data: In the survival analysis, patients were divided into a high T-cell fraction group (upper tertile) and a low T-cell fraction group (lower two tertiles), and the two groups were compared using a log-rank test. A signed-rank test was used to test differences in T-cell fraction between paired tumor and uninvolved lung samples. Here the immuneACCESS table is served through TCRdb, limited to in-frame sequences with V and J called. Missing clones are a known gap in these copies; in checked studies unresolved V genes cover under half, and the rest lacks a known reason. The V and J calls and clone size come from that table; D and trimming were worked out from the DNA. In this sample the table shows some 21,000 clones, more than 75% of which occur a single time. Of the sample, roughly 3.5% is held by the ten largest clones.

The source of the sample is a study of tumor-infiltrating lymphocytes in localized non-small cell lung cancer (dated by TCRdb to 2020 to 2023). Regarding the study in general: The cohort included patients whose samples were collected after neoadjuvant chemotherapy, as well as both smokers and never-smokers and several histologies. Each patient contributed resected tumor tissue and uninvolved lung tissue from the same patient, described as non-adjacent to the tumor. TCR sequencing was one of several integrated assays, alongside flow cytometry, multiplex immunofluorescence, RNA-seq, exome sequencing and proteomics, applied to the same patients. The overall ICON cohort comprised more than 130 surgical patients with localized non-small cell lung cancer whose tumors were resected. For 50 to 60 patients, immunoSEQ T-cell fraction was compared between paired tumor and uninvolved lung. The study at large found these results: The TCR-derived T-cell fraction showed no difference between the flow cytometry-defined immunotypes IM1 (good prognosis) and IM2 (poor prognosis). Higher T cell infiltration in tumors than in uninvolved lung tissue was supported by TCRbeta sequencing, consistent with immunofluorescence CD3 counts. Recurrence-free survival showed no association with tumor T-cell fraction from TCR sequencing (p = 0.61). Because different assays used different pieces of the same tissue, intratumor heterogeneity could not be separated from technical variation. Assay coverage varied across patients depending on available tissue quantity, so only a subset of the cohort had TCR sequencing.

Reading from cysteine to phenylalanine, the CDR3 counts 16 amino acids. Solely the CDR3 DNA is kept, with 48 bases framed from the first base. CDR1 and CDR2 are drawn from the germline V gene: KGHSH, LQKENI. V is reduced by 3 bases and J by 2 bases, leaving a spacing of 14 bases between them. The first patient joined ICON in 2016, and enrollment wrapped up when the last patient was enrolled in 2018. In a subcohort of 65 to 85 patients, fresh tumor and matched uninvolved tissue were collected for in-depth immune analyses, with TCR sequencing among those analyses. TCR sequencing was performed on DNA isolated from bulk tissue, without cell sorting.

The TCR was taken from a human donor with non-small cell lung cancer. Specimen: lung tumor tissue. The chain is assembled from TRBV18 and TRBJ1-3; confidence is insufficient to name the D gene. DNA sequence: TGTGCCAGCTCACCTACCGGGCCCGACGCTGGAAACACCATATATTTT. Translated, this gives CASSPTGPDAGNTIYF. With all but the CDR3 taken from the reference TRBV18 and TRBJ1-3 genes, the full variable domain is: NAGVMQNPRHLVRRRGQEARLRCSPMKGHSHVYWYRQLPEEGLKFMVYLQKENIIDESGMPKERFSAEFPKEGPSILRIQQVVRGDSAAYFCASSPTGPDAGNTIYFGEGSWLTVV.